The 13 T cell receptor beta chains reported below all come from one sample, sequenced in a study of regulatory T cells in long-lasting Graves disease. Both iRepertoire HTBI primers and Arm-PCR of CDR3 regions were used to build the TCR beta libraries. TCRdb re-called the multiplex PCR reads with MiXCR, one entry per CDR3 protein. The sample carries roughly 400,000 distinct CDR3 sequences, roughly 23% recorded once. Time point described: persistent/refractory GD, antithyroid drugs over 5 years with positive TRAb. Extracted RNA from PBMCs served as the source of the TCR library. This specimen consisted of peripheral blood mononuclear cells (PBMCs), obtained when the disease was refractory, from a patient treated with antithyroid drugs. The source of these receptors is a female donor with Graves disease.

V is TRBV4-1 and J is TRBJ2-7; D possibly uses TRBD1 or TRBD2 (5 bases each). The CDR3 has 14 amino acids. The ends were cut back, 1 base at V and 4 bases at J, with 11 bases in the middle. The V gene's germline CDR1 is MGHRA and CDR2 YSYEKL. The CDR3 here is CASSQVMRGYEQYF. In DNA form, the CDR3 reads TGCGCCAGCAGCCAAGTTATGAGGGGTTACGAGCAGTACTTC.

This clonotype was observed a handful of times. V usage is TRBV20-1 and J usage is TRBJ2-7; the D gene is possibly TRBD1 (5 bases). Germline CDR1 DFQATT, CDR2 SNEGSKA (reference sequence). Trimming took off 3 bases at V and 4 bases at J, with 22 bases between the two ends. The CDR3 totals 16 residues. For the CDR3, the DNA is TGCAGTGCTAGGGATCCCGGCAGGGCATTATTATACGAGCAGTACTTC. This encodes CSARDPGRALLYEQYF.

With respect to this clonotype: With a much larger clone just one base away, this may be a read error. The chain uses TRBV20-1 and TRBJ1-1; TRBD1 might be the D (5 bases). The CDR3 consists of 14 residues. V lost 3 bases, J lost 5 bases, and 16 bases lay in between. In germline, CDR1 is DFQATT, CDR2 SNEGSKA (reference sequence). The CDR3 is CSARDKGTRTEAFF. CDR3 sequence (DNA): TGCAGTGCTAGGGACAAGGGGACTAGGACTGAAGCTTTCTTT.

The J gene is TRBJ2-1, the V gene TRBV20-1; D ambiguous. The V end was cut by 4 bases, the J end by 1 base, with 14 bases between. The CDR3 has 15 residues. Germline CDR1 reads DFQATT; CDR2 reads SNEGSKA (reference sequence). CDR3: CSATPRVNSYNEQFF. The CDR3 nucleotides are TGCAGTGCTACTCCCCGGGTAAATTCCTACAATGAGCAGTTCTTC.

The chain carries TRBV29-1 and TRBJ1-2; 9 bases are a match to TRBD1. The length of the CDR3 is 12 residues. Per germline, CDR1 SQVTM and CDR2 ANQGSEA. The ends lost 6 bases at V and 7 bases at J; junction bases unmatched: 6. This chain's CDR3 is CSVWDRVSGYTF. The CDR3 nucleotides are TGCAGCGTGTGGGACAGGGTTAGTGGCTACACCTTC.

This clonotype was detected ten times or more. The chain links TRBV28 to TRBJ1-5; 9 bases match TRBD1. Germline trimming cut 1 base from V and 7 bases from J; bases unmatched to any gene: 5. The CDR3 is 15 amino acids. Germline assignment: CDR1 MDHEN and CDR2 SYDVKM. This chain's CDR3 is CASSLFGTGSQPQHF. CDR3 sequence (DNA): TGTGCCAGCAGTTTATTCGGGACAGGGTCGCAGCCCCAGCATTTT. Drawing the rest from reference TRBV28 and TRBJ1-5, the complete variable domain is DVKVTQSSRYLVKRTGEKVFLECVQDMDHENMFWYRQDPGLGLRLIYFSYDVKMKEKGDIPEGYSVSREKKERFSLILESASTNQTSMYLCASSLFGTGSQPQHFGDGTRLSIL.

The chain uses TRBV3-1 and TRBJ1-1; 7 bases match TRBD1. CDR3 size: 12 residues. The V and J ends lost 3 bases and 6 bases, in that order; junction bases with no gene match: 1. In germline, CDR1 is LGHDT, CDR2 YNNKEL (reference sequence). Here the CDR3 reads CASSHGTAEAFF. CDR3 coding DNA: TGTGCCAGCAGCCATGGGACAGCTGAAGCTTTCTTT. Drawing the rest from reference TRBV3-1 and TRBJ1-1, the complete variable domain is DTAVSQTPKYLVTQMGNDKSIKCEQNLGHDTMYWYKQDSKKFLKIMFSYNNKELIINETVPNRFSPKSPDKAHLNLHINSLELGDSAVYFCASSHGTAEAFFGQGTRLTVV.

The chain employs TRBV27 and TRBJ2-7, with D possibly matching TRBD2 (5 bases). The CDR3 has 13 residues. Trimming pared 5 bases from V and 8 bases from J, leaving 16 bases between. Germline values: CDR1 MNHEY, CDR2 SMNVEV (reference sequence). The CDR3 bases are TGTGCCAGCAGTCCATATGGGTGGGAGAAGCAGTACTTC. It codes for CASSPYGWEKQYF.

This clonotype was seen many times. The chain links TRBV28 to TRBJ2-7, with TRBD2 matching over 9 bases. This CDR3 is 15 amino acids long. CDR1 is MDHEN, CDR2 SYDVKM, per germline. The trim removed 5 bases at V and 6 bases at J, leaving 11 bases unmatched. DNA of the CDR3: TGTGCCAGCAGTGGGGGGACTAGCCGGAGTAGCGAGCAGTACTTC. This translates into CASSGGTSRSSEQYF.

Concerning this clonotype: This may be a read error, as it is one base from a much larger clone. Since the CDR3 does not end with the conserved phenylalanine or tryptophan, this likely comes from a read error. The CDR3 here is CASSDTSSYNSPLHS. CDR3 sequence (DNA): TGTGCCAGCAGTGACACGAGCTCCTATAATTCACCCCTCCACTCT. This chain uses TRBV28 with TRBJ1-6; D unresolved. The CDR3 sequence is 15 residues long. Germline-derived CDR1 and CDR2 are MDHEN and SYDVKM. V lost 5 bases to trimming and J lost 0 bases, with 8 bases between them.

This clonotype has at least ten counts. CDR3 bases: TGTGCCAGCAGTCCGGCGGGCAATCAGCCCCAGCATTTT. Translated: CASSPAGNQPQHF. This chain connects TRBV28 to TRBJ1-5; no clear D gene. CDR3 size: 13 residues. Germline CDR1 reads MDHEN; CDR2 reads SYDVKM. V was trimmed by 5 bases and J by 2 bases, leaving 7 bases between them.

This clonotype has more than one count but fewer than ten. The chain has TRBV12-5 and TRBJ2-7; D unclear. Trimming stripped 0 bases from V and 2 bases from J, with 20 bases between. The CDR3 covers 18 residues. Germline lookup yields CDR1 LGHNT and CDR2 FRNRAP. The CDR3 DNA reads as TGTGCTAGTGGTTTGGTATCGGTCAGAACTACCGCAACCTACGAGCAGTACTTC. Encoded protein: CASGLVSVRTTATYEQYF.

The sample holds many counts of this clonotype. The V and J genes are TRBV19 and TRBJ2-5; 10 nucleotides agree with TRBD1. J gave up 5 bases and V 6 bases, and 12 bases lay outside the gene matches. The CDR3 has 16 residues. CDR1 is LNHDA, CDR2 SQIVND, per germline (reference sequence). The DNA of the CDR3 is TGTGCCAGTAGCCTTCTGGGACAGGGGTCGTGGGAGACCCAGTACTTC. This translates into CASSLLGQGSWETQYF.